This T cell receptor (beta chain) was observed in a study of T cells expressing NK-cell markers (dated by TCRdb to about 2020). With respect to the entire study: TCR beta-chain repertoires were profiled in sorted CD3+CD56+NKG2C+, CD3+CD56+NKG2C- and CD3+CD56-NKG2C+ T-cell subsets from about 8 donors. Seven of the eight sequenced donors were HCMV-seropositive and one was HCMV-seronegative. The eight sequenced donors were randomly selected healthy volunteers, three men and five women. The libraries were sequenced on Illumina HiSeq 2000/2500, MiSeq or NextSeq, producing 2 x 150 bp reads. Study-wide findings and limitations: For roughly six donors, the dominant CD3+CD56+NKG2C+ clonotypes were among the top 10 CD8+ clonotypes and accounted for roughly 1.0-8% of CD8+ T cells. Those dominant clonotypes were again the most abundant among CD3+CD56-NKG2C+ cells in several donors, at about 28.3-60.1%. Whether the expanded NKG2C-expressing T cell clones were specific for HCMV antigens remained unclear.

TCRdb lists the instrument as Illumina HiSeq 2000. 5'RACE template switching, by which a universal primer site and unique molecular identifiers were added, was used to make TCR beta cDNA libraries. Synthesis of cDNA was primed from the TCR beta constant segment and was followed by two consecutive PCR amplification steps. The authors processed their data as follows. Reads were demultiplexed and grouped by UMI with MIGEC, and clonotypes were assembled and quantified with MiTCR. To remove erroneous sequences, TCR cDNA sequences were retained only when supported by two or more reads. Downstream repertoire analysis used the tcR package, and clonotypes were matched across fractions by CDR3 nucleotide sequence plus V segment. VDJmatch was used to annotate antigen specificity against VDJdb, with one amino acid substitution in CDR3 allowed. Once TCRdb had reprocessed the reads, it stored one entry per CDR3 protein sequence and supplied no DNA. The V and J calls and clone size come from TCRdb's table, not from the authors' own analysis. The table for this sample records a few hundred thousand distinct CDR3 sequences. 0.39% of the sample rests with the top ten.

Based on the germline V gene, the CDR1 and CDR2 sequences are SNHLY and FYNNEI. The CDR3 goes from the cysteine to the phenylalanine over 15 residues. The coding DNA is unavailable. HCMV-specific IgG was detected in serum with a commercial ELISA kit to determine HCMV serostatus. Peripheral blood mononuclear cells were isolated from blood by Ficoll density gradient centrifugation. Comment on this clonotype: Its antigen is not yet known.

The sequenced sample consisted of blood T cells: a sorted CD56 or NKG2C T cell subset, CD4+ or CD8+ T cells, or bulk PBMC T cells (not recorded which). This sequence originates from a young man in good health. Donor details come from another sample of the same person, matched by shared clones. The receptor chain draws on TRBV2 and TRBJ2-3; TCRdb picks TRBD2, but there is no DNA to check that call. The CDR3: CAWGSGRRSTDTQYF.